The entry that follows covers one T cell receptor beta chain sequence. As yet, its antigen is unknown. The data originate from a study of T cells after yellow fever vaccination. Overall study context: For low cell numbers, libraries were made with SMART-Seq v4 Ultra Low Input. Study-level findings and limits: Most primary-vaccination clones recurred post-booster (roughly 96% CD4, roughly 90% CD8). A weaker secondary response peaked on day 5, the primary on day 15.

Template switching by 5'RACE produced TCR cDNA, adding a universal primer site and UMIs. TCRdb re-called the 5' RACE reads with MiXCR, one entry per CDR3 protein. This table has some 500,000 distinct CDR3 sequences, about 13% appearing once. V dropped 5 bases and J dropped 3 bases, with 14 bases sitting between them. The length of the CDR3 is 15 residues. Germline V gene sequence: CDR1 SGHTA, CDR2 FQGNSA. This receptor was taken from a man younger than 45 who received the YFV17D yellow fever vaccine. The sequenced sample was PBMCs, obtained on the day of the yellow fever booster vaccination. The rearrangement links TRBV7-2 to TRBJ2-1; no clear D gene. This CDR3 reads CASSPPSPNYNEQFF. DNA for the CDR3: TGTGCCAGCAGCCCCCCCAGTCCCAACTACAATGAGCAGTTCTTC.